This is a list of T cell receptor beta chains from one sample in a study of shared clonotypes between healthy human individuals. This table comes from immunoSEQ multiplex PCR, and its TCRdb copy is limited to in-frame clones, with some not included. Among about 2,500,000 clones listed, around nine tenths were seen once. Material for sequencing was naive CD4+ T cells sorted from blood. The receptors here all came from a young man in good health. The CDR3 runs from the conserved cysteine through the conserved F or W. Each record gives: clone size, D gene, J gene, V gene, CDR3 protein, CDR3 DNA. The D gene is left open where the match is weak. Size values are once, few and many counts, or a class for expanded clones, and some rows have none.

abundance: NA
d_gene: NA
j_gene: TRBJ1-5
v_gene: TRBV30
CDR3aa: CAWSVGGSNQPQHF
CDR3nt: TGTGCCTGGAGTGTCGGGGGTAGCAATCAGCCCCAGCATTTT

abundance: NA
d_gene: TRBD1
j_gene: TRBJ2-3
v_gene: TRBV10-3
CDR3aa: CAISESRDRRDTQYF
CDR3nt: TGTGCCATCAGTGAGTCGCGGGACAGGCGGGATACGCAGTATTTT

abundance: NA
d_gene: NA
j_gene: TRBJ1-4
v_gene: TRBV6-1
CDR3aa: CASSTTETNEKLFF
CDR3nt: TGTGCCAGCAGTACCACAGAAACTAATGAAAAACTGTTTTTT

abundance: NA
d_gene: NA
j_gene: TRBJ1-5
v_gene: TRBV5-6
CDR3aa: CASSLSLGPQHF
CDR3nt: TGTGCCAGCAGCTTGTCGCTCGGGCCCCAGCATTTT

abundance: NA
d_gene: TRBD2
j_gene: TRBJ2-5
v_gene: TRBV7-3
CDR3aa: CASSTGVAGAGETQYF
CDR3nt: TGTGCCAGCAGCACCGGGGTAGCGGGGGCCGGGGAGACCCAGTACTTC

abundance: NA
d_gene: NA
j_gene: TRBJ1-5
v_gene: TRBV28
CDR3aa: CASSLGPYQPQHF
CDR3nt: TGTGCCAGCAGTTTAGGCCCTTATCAGCCCCAGCATTTT

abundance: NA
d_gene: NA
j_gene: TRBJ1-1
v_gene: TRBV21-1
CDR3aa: CASKTWVGTEAFF
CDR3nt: TGTGCCAGCAAGACTTGGGTGGGCACTGAAGCTTTCTTT

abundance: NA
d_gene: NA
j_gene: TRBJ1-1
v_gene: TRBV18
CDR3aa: CASSLTRGPSTEAFF
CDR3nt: TGTGCCAGCTCACTAACGCGGGGGCCTAGCACTGAAGCTTTCTTT

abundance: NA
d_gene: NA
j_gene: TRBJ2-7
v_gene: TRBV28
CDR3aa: CATTSAARYEQYF
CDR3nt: TGTGCCACAACCTCTGCAGCCCGATACGAGCAGTACTTC

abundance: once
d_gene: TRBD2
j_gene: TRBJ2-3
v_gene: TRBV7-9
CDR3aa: CASSWEGSTDTQYF
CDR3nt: TGTGCCAGCAGCTGGGAGGGAAGCACAGATACGCAGTATTTT

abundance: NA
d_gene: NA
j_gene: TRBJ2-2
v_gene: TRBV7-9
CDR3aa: CASSPQGFTGELFF
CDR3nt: TGTGCCAGCAGCCCCCAGGGGTTCACCGGGGAGCTGTTTTTT

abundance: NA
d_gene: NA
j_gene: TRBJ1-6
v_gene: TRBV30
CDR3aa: CAWSGSSSSYNSPLHF
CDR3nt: TGTGCCTGGAGTGGGAGCTCGAGCTCCTATAATTCACCCCTCCACTTT

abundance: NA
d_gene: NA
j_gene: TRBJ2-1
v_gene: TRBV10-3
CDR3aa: CAISRGSNEQFF
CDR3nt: TGTGCCATCAGCCGCGGAAGCAATGAGCAGTTCTTC

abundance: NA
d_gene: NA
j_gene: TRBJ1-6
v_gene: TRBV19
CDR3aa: CASRGTWGNSPLHF
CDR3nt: TGTGCCAGTAGGGGGACATGGGGTAATTCACCCCTCCACTTT

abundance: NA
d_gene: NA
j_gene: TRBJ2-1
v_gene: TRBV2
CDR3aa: CASRPGLSYNEQFF
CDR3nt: TGTGCCAGCAGACCAGGGCTATCTTACAATGAGCAGTTCTTC

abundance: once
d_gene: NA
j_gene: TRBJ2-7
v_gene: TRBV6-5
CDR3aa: CASSRKSGEQYF
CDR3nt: TGTGCCAGCAGCCGGAAGTCTGGCGAGCAGTACTTC

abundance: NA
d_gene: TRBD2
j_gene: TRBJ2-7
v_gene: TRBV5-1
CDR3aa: CASSLEREGLDEQYF
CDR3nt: TGCGCCAGCAGCTTGGAACGGGAGGGCCTCGACGAGCAGTACTTC

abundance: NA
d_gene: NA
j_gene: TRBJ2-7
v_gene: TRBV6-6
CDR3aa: CASSYLSGSYEQYF
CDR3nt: TGTGCCAGCAGTTACCTGTCTGGCTCCTACGAGCAGTACTTC

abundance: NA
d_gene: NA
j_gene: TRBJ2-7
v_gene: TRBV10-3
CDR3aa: CAISARAGVYEQYF
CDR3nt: TGTGCCATCAGTGCCCGAGCAGGGGTCTACGAGCAGTACTTC

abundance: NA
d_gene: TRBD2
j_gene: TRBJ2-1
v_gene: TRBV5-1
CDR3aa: CASSLLGVAGGNNEQFF
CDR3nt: TGCGCCAGCAGCTTGCTAGGGGTAGCGGGAGGAAACAATGAGCAGTTCTTC

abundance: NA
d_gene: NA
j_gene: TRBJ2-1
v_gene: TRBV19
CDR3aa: CASSNPSDEQFF
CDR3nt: TGTGCCAGTAGTAATCCTAGTGATGAGCAGTTCTTC

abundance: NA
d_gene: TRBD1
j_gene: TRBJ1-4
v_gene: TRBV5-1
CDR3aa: CASSLPTGQGVGKLFF
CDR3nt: TGCGCCAGCAGCCTCCCGACCGGACAGGGGGTAGGAAAACTGTTTTTT